This is a list of T cell receptor beta chains from one sample in a study of T cell responses to AZD1222 COVID-19 vaccine. The repertoire was sequenced with immunoSEQ multiplex PCR; TCRdb's copy has only in-frame clones and lacks some. The sample holds tens of thousands of clones, over 75% seen once. The sample in question was peripheral blood, obtained on day 0 of AZD1222 vaccination. These receptors were collected from an adult in good health. The CDR3 runs from the conserved cysteine through the conserved F or W. The D gene is left open where the match is weak. Expanded clones are given a class, and other clones once, few, many or no size at all.

clone size	V gene	D gene	J gene	CDR3 protein	CDR3 DNA
NA	TRBV6-5	NA	TRBJ1-2	CASTPSLGAVGYTF	TGTGCCAGCACCCCGAGTTTGGGGGCGGTTGGCTACACCTTC
medium-sized	TRBV27	TRBD2	TRBJ2-5	CASSSGLQTQETQYF	TGTGCCAGCAGTTCGGGACTACAGACCCAAGAGACCCAGTACTTC
NA	TRBV24-1	NA	TRBJ2-1	CATSDLSQGKQFF	TGTGCCACCAGTGATCTCTCCCAGGGGAAGCAGTTCTTC
NA	TRBV18	NA	TRBJ2-2	CASSPLGATAVGTGELFF	TGTGCCAGCTCACCACTGGGCGCGACGGCTGTAGGCACCGGGGAGCTGTTTTTT
NA	TRBV7-9	NA	TRBJ1-2	CASSQGTGYTF	TGTGCCAGCAGCCAGGGGACCGGCTACACCTTC
NA	TRBV24-1	NA	TRBJ1-3	CATKTAGNTIYF	TGTGCCACCAAGACGGCTGGAAACACCATATATTTT
NA	TRBV7-9	NA	TRBJ2-2	CASSVTGELFF	TGTGCCAGCAGCGTCACCGGGGAGCTGTTTTTT
NA	TRBV24-1	NA	TRBJ2-1	CATSDFSYNEQFF	TGTGCCACCAGTGATTTTTCCTACAATGAGCAGTTCTTC
NA	TRBV5-4	TRBD2	TRBJ2-7	CASSRREGDYEQYF	TGTGCCAGCAGCCGAAGGGAGGGAGACTACGAGCAGTACTTC
NA	TRBV7-2	TRBD1	TRBJ1-2	CASSPTGTVIPGGF	TGTGCCAGCAGCCCTACCGGGACAGTAATACCGGGGGGCTTC
NA	TRBV14	NA	TRBJ2-5	CASSQSEETQYF	TGTGCCAGCAGCCAATCGGAAGAGACCCAGTACTTC
NA	TRBV5-4	TRBD1	TRBJ1-2	CASRGQGRDYGYTF	TGTGCCAGCAGGGGACAGGGGCGGGACTATGGCTACACCTTC
NA	TRBV10-1	NA	TRBJ2-2	CASSEVGGPGELFF	TGCGCCAGCAGTGAGGTCGGGGGACCCGGGGAGCTGTTTTTT
NA	TRBV27	TRBD1	TRBJ1-6	CASSIRPIRGLGNSPLHF	TGTGCCAGCAGTATAAGGCCGATTAGGGGGCTCGGTAATTCACCCCTCCACTTT
NA	TRBV5-4	TRBD1	TRBJ2-5	CASSLQGAQETQYF	TGTGCCAGCAGCCTACAGGGGGCGCAAGAGACCCAGTACTTC
NA	TRBV27	TRBD2	TRBJ2-5	CASSFGGSMETQYF	TGTGCCAGCAGTTTTGGCGGGAGTATGGAGACCCAGTACTTC
NA	TRBV3-1/TRBV3-2	TRBD1	TRBJ1-5	CASSLTGGNQPQHF	TGTGCCAGCAGCCTGACAGGGGGCAATCAGCCCCAGCATTTT
NA	TRBV6-5	NA	TRBJ2-5	CASGDRGGGETQYF	TGTGCCAGCGGGGACCGAGGGGGGGGCGAGACCCAGTACTTC
NA	TRBV28	NA	TRBJ2-3	CASSLLLAASTDTQYF	TGTGCCAGCAGTTTATTACTAGCAGCTAGCACAGATACGCAGTATTTT
NA	TRBV9	NA	TRBJ2-4	CASSVEGSDIQYF	TGTGCCAGCAGCGTAGAAGGGTCAGACATTCAGTACTTC
NA	TRBV28	TRBD1	TRBJ1-4	CASSSRQGSNYKLFF	TGTGCCAGCAGTTCCCGACAGGGCTCTAATTATAAACTGTTTTTT
once	TRBV19	NA	TRBJ1-5	CASRGHRNQPQHF	TGTGCCAGTCGTGGACACCGCAATCAGCCCCAGCATTTT
NA	TRBV7-9	TRBD2	TRBJ2-5	CASSSGLVRETQYF	TGTGCCAGCAGCTCGGGACTAGTTCGTGAGACCCAGTACTTC
NA	TRBV28	NA	TRBJ2-3	CASSFGAGDTQYF	TGTGCCAGCAGTTTCGGAGCGGGAGATACGCAGTATTTT
NA	TRBV3-1/TRBV3-2	NA	TRBJ1-2	CASSQLLGGDENGYTF	TGTGCCAGCAGCCAACTGTTAGGGGGGGATGAGAATGGCTACACCTTC
NA	TRBV3-1/TRBV3-2	NA	TRBJ1-5	CASSLRGGSNQPQHF	TGTGCCAGCAGCCTCAGGGGCGGAAGCAATCAGCCCCAGCATTTT
NA	TRBV30	NA	TRBJ1-1	CAWSRNENTEAFF	TGTGCCTGGAGCCGAAATGAGAACACTGAAGCTTTCTTT
few	TRBV28	NA	TRBJ1-2	CASRRTALYGYTF	TGTGCCAGCAGACGGACAGCCCTCTATGGCTACACCTTC
NA	TRBV4-2	TRBD2	TRBJ2-7	CASSQASVAGGFSYEQYF	TGTGCCAGCAGCCAAGCTTCGGTAGCGGGAGGATTCTCCTACGAGCAGTACTTC
NA	TRBV15	NA	TRBJ1-4	CATSRDGRGSEKLFF	TGTGCCACCAGCAGAGATGGCAGGGGCAGTGAAAAACTGTTTTTT
NA	TRBV7-8	NA	TRBJ2-3	CASSLVIGQSTDTQYF	TGTGCCAGCAGCTTGGTGATTGGACAGTCCACAGATACGCAGTATTTT
NA	TRBV28	TRBD2	TRBJ2-1	CASSALRTSGRGREQFF	TGTGCCAGCAGTGCTCTCCGGACTAGCGGGAGGGGGCGAGAGCAGTTCTTC
few	TRBV28	TRBD2	TRBJ2-7	CASSFVGLAGGKSPYEQYF	TGTGCCAGCAGTTTCGTGGGACTAGCGGGAGGGAAGAGCCCCTACGAGCAGTACTTC
NA	TRBV6-2/TRBV6-3	NA	TRBJ2-3	CASSFQGRPADTQYF	TGTGCCAGCAGTTTCCAGGGGAGGCCCGCCGATACGCAGTATTTT
NA	TRBV11-2	NA	TRBJ1-1	CASSKGGNTEAFF	TGTGCCAGCAGCAAAGGAGGGAACACTGAAGCTTTCTTT
NA	TRBV2	TRBD1	TRBJ1-5	CARSGTGNNQPQHF	TGTGCCAGATCCGGGACAGGGAACAATCAGCCCCAGCATTTT
NA	TRBV29-1	TRBD2	TRBJ2-2	CSVDVAGVSGELFF	TGCAGCGTTGATGTAGCGGGAGTTTCCGGGGAGCTGTTTTTT
NA	TRBV11-2	TRBD1	TRBJ1-4	CASSFLTGANEKLFF	TGTGCCAGCAGCTTTCTGACAGGGGCTAATGAAAAACTGTTTTTT
NA	TRBV2	NA	TRBJ1-4	CASTRDLGEKLFF	TGTGCCAGCACACGGGACCTCGGGGAAAAACTGTTTTTT
NA	TRBV7-9	NA	TRBJ1-1	CASSSPFNTEAFF	TGTGCCAGCAGCTCACCCTTCAACACTGAAGCTTTCTTT
NA	TRBV5-1	NA	TRBJ1-4	CASSLNDGWGEKLFF	TGCGCCAGCAGCCTTAACGACGGGTGGGGCGAAAAACTGTTTTTT
NA	TRBV25-1	TRBD1	TRBJ2-1	CASRAPGQAGEQFF	TGTGCCAGCAGGGCCCCGGGACAGGCAGGCGAGCAGTTCTTC
once	TRBV2	TRBD2	TRBJ2-2	CASRTAGGPTGELFF	TGTGCCAGCAGGACGGCGGGAGGGCCCACCGGGGAGCTGTTTTTT
NA	TRBV4-2	TRBD1	TRBJ2-1	CASSQALKDRDVGNEQFF	TGTGCCAGCAGCCAAGCCCTTAAAGACAGGGATGTAGGAAATGAGCAGTTCTTC
few	TRBV2	TRBD2	TRBJ2-2	CASSHDSGRAVTGELFF	TGTGCCAGCAGCCATGATAGCGGGAGGGCCGTCACCGGGGAGCTGTTTTTT
NA	TRBV19	NA	TRBJ2-3	CASSWGPSFDTQYF	TGTGCCAGTAGTTGGGGGCCCAGTTTTGATACGCAGTATTTT
NA	TRBV6-4	TRBD2	TRBJ2-1	CASSELAGGYNEQFF	TGTGCCAGCAGTGAACTAGCGGGAGGTTACAATGAGCAGTTCTTC
NA	TRBV5-6	TRBD2	TRBJ2-7	CASSTNSGFSYEQYF	TGTGCCAGCAGCACGAATAGCGGGTTCTCCTACGAGCAGTACTTC
once	TRBV27	TRBD2	TRBJ2-1	CASSLLTSGSSYNEQFF	TGTGCCAGCAGTTTATTAACTAGCGGGAGTTCCTACAATGAGCAGTTCTTC
NA	TRBV7-9	NA	TRBJ1-5	CASSLEGSERNQPQHF	TGTGCCAGCAGCTTGGAGGGATCGGAACGCAATCAGCCCCAGCATTTT
NA	TRBV29-1	TRBD1	TRBJ2-3	CSAGQGDGTDTQYF	TGCAGCGCCGGACAGGGGGACGGCACAGATACGCAGTATTTT